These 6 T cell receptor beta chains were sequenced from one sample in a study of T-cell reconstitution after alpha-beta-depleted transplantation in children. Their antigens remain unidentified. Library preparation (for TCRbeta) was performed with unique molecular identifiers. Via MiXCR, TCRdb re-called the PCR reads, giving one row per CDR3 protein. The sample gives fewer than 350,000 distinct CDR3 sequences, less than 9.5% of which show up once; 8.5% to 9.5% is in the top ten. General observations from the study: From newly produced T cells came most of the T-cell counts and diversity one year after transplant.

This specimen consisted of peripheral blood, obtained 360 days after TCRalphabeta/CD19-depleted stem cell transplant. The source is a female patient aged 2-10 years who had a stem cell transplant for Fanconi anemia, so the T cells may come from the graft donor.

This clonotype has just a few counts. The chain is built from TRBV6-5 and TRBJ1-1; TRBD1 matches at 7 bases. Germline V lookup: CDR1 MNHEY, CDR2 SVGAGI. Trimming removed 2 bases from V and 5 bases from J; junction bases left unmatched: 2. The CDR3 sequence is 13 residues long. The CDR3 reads CASSYQGETEAFF. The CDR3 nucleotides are TGTGCCAGCAGTTACCAGGGGGAAACTGAAGCTTTCTTT.

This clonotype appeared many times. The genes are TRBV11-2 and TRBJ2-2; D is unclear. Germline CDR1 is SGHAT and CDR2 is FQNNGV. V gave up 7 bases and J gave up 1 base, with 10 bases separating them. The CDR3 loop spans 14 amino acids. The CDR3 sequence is CASTRGVNTGELFF. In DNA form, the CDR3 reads TGTGCCAGCACCCGTGGGGTGAACACCGGGGAGCTGTTTTTT.

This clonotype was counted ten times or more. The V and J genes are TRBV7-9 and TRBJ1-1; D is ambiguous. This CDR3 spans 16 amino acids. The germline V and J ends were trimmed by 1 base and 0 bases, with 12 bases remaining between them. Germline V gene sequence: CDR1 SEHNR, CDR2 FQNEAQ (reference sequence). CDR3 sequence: CASSLGKGGMNTEAFF. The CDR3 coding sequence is TGTGCCAGCAGCTTAGGCAAGGGTGGCATGAACACTGAAGCTTTCTTT.

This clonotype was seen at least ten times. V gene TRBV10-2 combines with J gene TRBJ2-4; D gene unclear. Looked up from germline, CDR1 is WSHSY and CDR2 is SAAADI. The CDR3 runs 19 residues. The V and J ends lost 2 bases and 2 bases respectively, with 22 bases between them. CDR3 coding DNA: TGCGCCAGCAGTGAGCCGGGCCAGGTTTGGGGTAGAACCAAAAACATTCAGTACTTC. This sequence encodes CASSEPGQVWGRTKNIQYF.

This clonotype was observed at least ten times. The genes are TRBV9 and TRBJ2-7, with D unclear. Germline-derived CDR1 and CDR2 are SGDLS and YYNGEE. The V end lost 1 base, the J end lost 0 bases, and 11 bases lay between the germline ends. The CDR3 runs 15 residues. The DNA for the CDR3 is TGTGCCAGCAGCGTATCTTCGTCCAGCTCCTACGAGCAGTACTTC. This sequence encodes CASSVSSSSSYEQYF. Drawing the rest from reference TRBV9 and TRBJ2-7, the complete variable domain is DSGVTQTPKHLITATGQRVTLRCSPRSGDLSVYWYQQSLDQGLQFLIQYYNGEERAKGNILERFSAQQFPDLHSELNLSSLELGDSALYFCASSVSSSSSYEQYFGPGTRLTVT.

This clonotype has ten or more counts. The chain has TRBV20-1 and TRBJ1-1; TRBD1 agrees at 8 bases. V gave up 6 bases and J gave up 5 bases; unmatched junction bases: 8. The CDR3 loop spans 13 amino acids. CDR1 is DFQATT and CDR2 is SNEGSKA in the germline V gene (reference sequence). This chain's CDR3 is CSAPGQGGTEAFF. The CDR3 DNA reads TGCAGTGCCCCCGGACAGGGCGGGACTGAAGCTTTCTTT.